The entry below describes one T cell receptor beta chain. Researchers used 5'RACE with constant-segment primers to make TCR alpha and TCR beta cDNA libraries that carry sample barcodes and UMIs. TCRdb re-called the 5' RACE reads through MiXCR, storing one row per CDR3 protein. The sample yields about 270,000 distinct CDR3 sequences, about a sixth seen once. This record belongs to a study of T-cell memory formation after mild COVID-19. Trimming cost V 1 base and J 4 bases, with 14 bases left between them. Germline-derived CDR1 and CDR2 are DFQATT and SNEGSKA (reference sequence). The CDR3 is 15 residues long.

The gene calls are TRBV20-1 and TRBJ1-3, with D unclear. The sample taken for sequencing was PBMCs or a T cell subset sorted from them (not recorded which). This receptor was identified in a young man who had mild COVID-19 (a few samples of this study predate the infection). Cell type and time point are not known. The DNA of the CDR3 is TGCAGTGCTAGAGTGGTAGGCGCGAAGGGAAACACCATATATTTT. Protein: CSARVVGAKGNTIYF.